This entry lists 22 T cell receptor beta chains sequenced from one sample in a study of T cells in Graves' hyperthyroidism and ophthalmopathy. Amplification targeted TCR beta CDR3 regions from RNA transcripts. RT-PCR in the first round (using the HTBI primer set) targeted the TCR CDR3. In TCRdb, the multiplex PCR reads were re-called with MiXCR into one record per CDR3 protein. Counted here are nearly 600,000 distinct CDR3 sequences, 12% to 15% occurring once; the ten biggest clones make up roughly 6.9%. Sequencing was carried out using blood. Receptors originate from a woman younger than 35 with Graves' ophthalmopathy.

This clonotype was counted at least ten times. V gene TRBV5-1 combines with J gene TRBJ2-1; D unresolved. From germline, CDR1 is SGHRS and CDR2 YFSETQ. This CDR3 is 13 amino acids long. Trimming stripped 0 bases from V and 6 bases from J, with 7 bases between. Written as DNA, the CDR3 is TGCGCCAGCAGCTTGGTAGTCGGCAATGAGCAGTTCTTC. Translated: CASSLVVGNEQFF.

The rearrangement uses TRBV6-5 and TRBJ1-1, with D perhaps TRBD1 (5 bases). Germline assignment: CDR1 MNHEY and CDR2 SVGAGI. The CDR3 is 13 amino acids. Deletions cut 0 bases from V and 4 bases from J, with 6 bases between. The CDR3 DNA follows: TGTGCCAGCAGTTACTCGGGACCCACTGAAGCTTTCTTT. It yields the protein CASSYSGPTEAFF.

To note about this clonotype: One base away lies a much larger clone, so this may be a sequencing read error. The chain employs TRBV6-2 or TRBV6-3 and TRBJ2-6; D is perhaps TRBD1 (5 bases). The CDR3 loop spans 15 amino acids. CDR1 is MNHEY and CDR2 is SVGEGT in the germline V gene. The CDR3 region is CASSSLENGADVLTF. The DNA for the CDR3 is TGTGCCAGCAGCTCTCTCGAAAATGGGGCCGACGTCCTGACTTTC.

This clonotype was seen many times. The CDR3 DNA reads TGCAGTGCTAGAGATACGATGAGCGGTTTAAACTATGGCTACACCTTC. This translates into CSARDTMSGLNYGYTF. The chain recombines TRBV20-1 with TRBJ1-2; D remains ambiguous. V dropped 0 bases and J dropped 2 bases, with 16 bases sitting between them. This CDR3 comprises 16 residues. Germline loops: CDR1 DFQATT, CDR2 SNEGSKA (reference sequence).

J is TRBJ1-5 and V is TRBV19; a possible D gene is TRBD1 (5 bases). The CDR3 contains 12 residues. With 7 bases removed from V and 5 bases from J, the gap between germline ends came to 9 bases. Germline CDR1 is LNHDA and CDR2 is SQIVND (reference sequence). CDR3 nucleotide sequence: TGTGCCAGTACCAGGGTTGATCAGCCCCAGCATTTT. It specifies CASTRVDQPQHF.

This clonotype appeared a few times. The gene calls are TRBV29-1 and TRBJ2-7; D may correspond to TRBD1 or TRBD2 (5 bases each). CDR3 size: 13 residues. With 4 bases removed from V and 0 bases from J, the gap between germline ends came to 10 bases. Germline V gives CDR1 SQVTM, CDR2 ANQGSEA. CDR3 protein: CSVVGADSYEQYF. CDR3 DNA: TGCAGCGTTGTCGGGGCCGACTCCTACGAGCAGTACTTC.

The sample holds a few counts of this clonotype. This chain connects TRBV28 to TRBJ1-4; D is perhaps TRBD1 (5 bases). Germline CDR1 reads MDHEN; CDR2 reads SYDVKM. Between the trimmed V and J ends, which lost 8 bases and 6 bases, there was a span of 19 bases. The CDR3 is made up of 15 amino acids. CDR3 loop: CASGSDGGEHEKLFF. The CDR3 DNA reads as TGTGCCAGCGGTTCAGATGGGGGGGAGCATGAAAAACTGTTTTTT.

The rearrangement links TRBV19 to TRBJ1-1; TRBD1 matches at 9 bases. V lost 5 bases to trimming and J lost 1 base; unmatched junction nucleotides: 5. The CDR3 runs to 15 residues. The germline V gene has CDR1 LNHDA and CDR2 SQIVND (reference sequence). CDR3 DNA: TGTGCCAGTAGTGCCCGGGGACAGGGGAACACTGAAGCTTTCTTT. Translated: CASSARGQGNTEAFF.

The CDR3 coding sequence is TGTGCCAGCAGCTCCGCGGGGGGAGGGACAGATACGCAGTATTTT. This translates into CASSSAGGGTDTQYF. V is TRBV7-3 and J is TRBJ2-3; 8 nucleotides match TRBD2. Losses at the gene ends were 4 bases for V and 3 bases for J; bases not matched to a gene: 6. This CDR3 region has 15 residues. Germline values: CDR1 SGHTA, CDR2 FQGTGA.

In this sample, this clonotype turned up a few times. The chain is built from TRBV6-1 and TRBJ1-2; D may be TRBD1 (6 bases). The length of the CDR3 is 14 residues. The V gene's germline CDR1 is MNHNS and CDR2 SASEGT. V lost 6 bases and J 5 bases, leaving 16 bases between the germline ends. CDR3 residues: CASSRQAGGYGYTF. The CDR3 nucleotides read TGTGCCAGCAGCAGACAGGCCGGGGGTTATGGCTACACCTTC.

The chain is built from TRBV7-2 and TRBJ2-3, with TRBD2 matching 9 bases. Per germline, CDR1 SGHTA and CDR2 FQGNSA. The length of the CDR3 is 16 residues. The V and J ends lost 4 bases and 4 bases, in that order; junction bases with no gene match: 9. The CDR3 loop reads CASSSWAAGGADTQYF. CDR3 bases: TGTGCCAGCAGCTCCTGGGCAGCGGGAGGAGCAGATACGCAGTATTTT.

The chain is built from TRBV6-1 and TRBJ2-5, with a tentative D call TRBD2 (7 bases). Germline CDR1 and CDR2: MNHNS and SASEGT. V was trimmed by 5 bases and J by 4 bases, leaving 11 bases between them. The CDR3 has 13 amino acids. CDR3 region: CASSFGGAETQYF. The CDR3 nucleotides are TGTGCCAGCAGTTTTGGGGGGGCAGAGACCCAGTACTTC.

Concerning this clonotype itself: Since a much larger clone is just one base distant, this may be a read error. This rearrangement joins TRBV6-2 or TRBV6-3 to TRBJ1-1; no clear D gene. Per the germline V gene, CDR1 is MNHEY and CDR2 is SVGEGT. The CDR3 totals 14 residues. The CDR3 coding sequence is TGTGCCAGCAGTTACTCACTTACCCGGGGTGAAACTTTCTTT. Amino acid sequence: CASSYSLTRGETFF.

Ten or more counts support this clonotype. The chain has TRBV24-1 and TRBJ2-5; 9 bases agree with TRBD1. CDR1 is KGHDR and CDR2 is SFDVKD in the germline V gene. Germline trimming cut 4 bases from V and 4 bases from J; bases unmatched to any gene: 9. This CDR3 is built from 16 residues. Here the CDR3 DNA reads TGTGCCACCAGTGAAACCGGGACAGGGAGACGAGAGACCCAGTACTTC. As protein: CATSETGTGRRETQYF.

The chain recombines TRBV19 with TRBJ2-2, with D possibly matching TRBD1 (6 bases). CDR3 size: 15 residues. The V gene's germline CDR1 is LNHDA and CDR2 SQIVND (reference sequence). The germline V and J ends were trimmed by 4 bases and 4 bases, with 13 bases remaining between them. In DNA, the CDR3 is TGTGCCAGTAGTACCCCACAGGGTCGCACCGGGGAGCTGTTTTTT. Translated: CASSTPQGRTGELFF.

This clonotype was recorded many times. V gene TRBV20-1 combines with J gene TRBJ2-3; weak D call: TRBD2 (6 bases). In germline, CDR1 is DFQATT, CDR2 SNEGSKA (reference sequence). With 7 bases removed from V and 1 base from J, the gap between germline ends came to 12 bases. The CDR3 spans 13 residues. The CDR3 bases are TGCAGTGTTTTAAGCGGGCGCACAGATACGCAGTATTTT. This encodes CSVLSGRTDTQYF.

The V and J genes are TRBV19 and TRBJ2-5; 7 bases align to TRBD2. Germline-derived CDR1 and CDR2 are LNHDA and SQIVND (reference sequence). The trim removed 6 bases at V and 4 bases at J, leaving 14 bases unmatched. The CDR3 is made up of 16 amino acids. As DNA, the CDR3 is TGTGCCAGTAGCGACACGACTAGCCCAGGCGTAGAGACCCAGTACTTC. It encodes CASSDTTSPGVETQYF.

Only one count was recorded for this clonotype. The chain is built from TRBV12-3 or TRBV12-4 and TRBJ2-1; D is unresolved. V was clipped by 5 bases and J by 0 bases, with 11 bases between them. This CDR3 is built from 15 residues. The CDR3 reads CASSPPPGSYNEQFF. DNA of the CDR3: TGTGCCAGCAGTCCCCCCCCGGGCTCCTACAATGAGCAGTTCTTC.

The rearrangement links TRBV4-2 to TRBJ1-1, with a weak D call TRBD1 (6 bases). The germline V gene has CDR1 LGHNA and CDR2 YNFKEQ. V was cut by 4 bases and J by 0 bases, with 21 bases left in between. The CDR3 runs to 18 residues. As DNA, the CDR3 is TGTGCCAGCAGCCCGGGATCAGGGGCCCCGGTTATGAACACTGAAGCTTTCTTT. Its protein product is CASSPGSGAPVMNTEAFF.

A few counts support this clonotype. The rearrangement uses TRBV4-1 and TRBJ2-3; TRBD2 aligns across 13 bases. The CDR3 is made up of 17 amino acids. Germline V CDR1 and CDR2: MGHRA, YSYEKL. The J segment lost 1 base and the V segment lost 3 bases, leaving 4 bases of the junction unmatched. The CDR3 region has the DNA TGCGCCAGCAGCCAGCCCGGACTAGCGGGAGGCACAGATACGCAGTATTTT. It translates to CASSQPGLAGGTDTQYF.

This clonotype was counted ten times or more. This rearrangement joins TRBV6-1 to TRBJ1-2, with no clear D. Between the trimmed V and J ends, which lost 5 bases and 2 bases, there was a span of 6 bases. This CDR3 has 12 residues. CDR1 and CDR2 (germline): MNHNS, SASEGT. The CDR3 nucleotides are TGTGCCAGCAGTTACAAGAACTATGGCTACACCTTC. Its translation is CASSYKNYGYTF.

The chain couples TRBV28 to TRBJ2-7; D unresolved. V lost 7 bases and J 9 bases, leaving 19 bases between the germline ends. The germline gives CDR1 MDHEN, CDR2 SYDVKM. This CDR3 has 13 amino acids. The CDR3 sequence is CASTPSAVHGQYF. CDR3 nucleotides: TGTGCCAGCACCCCGTCGGCAGTCCACGGGCAGTACTTC.